The 16 T cell receptor beta chains listed next were all sequenced from one sample in a study of molecular identifiers for immune sequencing clone quantification. MiXCR, applied by TCRdb to the PCR reads, yields one record per CDR3 protein. The data contain just under 650,000 distinct CDR3 sequences, about 20% of them singletons. Sample: naive CD8+ T cells from blood, with Jurkat cell RNA spiked in. Subset denoted: FACS-sorted CD8+CD4-CCR7+CD45RA+ naive T cells. These receptors all come from a human donor in good health. Some libraries in this study had Jurkat cell RNA spiked in.

This clonotype was picked up many times. CDR3 region: CASKVRSGEYNEQFF. CDR3 nucleotides: TGTGCCAGCAAGGTTCGCAGCGGGGAATACAATGAGCAGTTCTTC. The chain is built from TRBV28 and TRBJ2-1; 7 bases are shared with TRBD2. The CDR3 extends over 15 amino acids. The V gene end was trimmed by 7 bases and the J gene end by 4 bases; junction bases not matched to a gene: 10. Per the germline V gene, CDR1 is MDHEN and CDR2 is SYDVKM.

There are many counts of this clonotype. The chain recombines TRBV7-3 with TRBJ2-1; 11 bases are a match to TRBD2. This CDR3 contains 15 residues. J lost 8 bases, V lost 1 base, and 4 bases had no gene match. Germline-derived CDR1 and CDR2 are SGHTA and FQGTGA. The CDR3: CASSLIAGGPDEQFF. In DNA form, the CDR3 reads TGTGCCAGCAGCTTAATAGCGGGAGGGCCGGATGAGCAGTTCTTC.

Note on this clonotype: Given a much more abundant clone one base away, this may be a read error. The chain couples TRBV9 to TRBJ2-2; D is perhaps TRBD1 or TRBD2 (5 bases each). Germline CDR1 SGDLS, CDR2 YYNGEE. CDR3 size: 15 residues. DNA for the CDR3: TGTTCCAGCAGCTCCCCCGGGGCGGTTTCCGGGGAGCTGTTTTTT. This encodes CSSSSPGAVSGELFF.

V and J are TRBV30 and TRBJ1-1; D possibly corresponds to TRBD1 (6 bases). This CDR3 has 16 residues. Germline assignment: CDR1 GTSNPN and CDR2 SVGIG (reference sequence). V lost 0 bases to trimming and J lost 4 bases, with 18 bases between them. The CDR3 nucleotides read TGTGCCTGGAGTGTACAGGGCAGGGCAGTGTCCACTGAAGCTTTCTTT. Its protein is CAWSVQGRAVSTEAFF. Full variable domain (missing parts from reference TRBV30 and TRBJ1-1): SQTIHQWPATLVQPVGSPLSLECTVEGTSNPNLYWYRQAAGRGLQLLFYSVGIGQISSEVPQNLSASRPQDRQFILSSKKLLLSDSGFYLCAWSVQGRAVSTEAFFGQGTRLTVV.

The J gene is TRBJ1-1, the V gene TRBV6-1; TRBD1 aligns across 8 bases. The CDR3 contains 13 residues. Trimming cost V 6 bases and J 6 bases; bases outside gene matches: 6. Germline assignment: CDR1 MNHNS and CDR2 SASEGT. The CDR3 loop is CASSWDRTSEAFF. For the CDR3, the DNA is TGTGCCAGCAGCTGGGACAGGACATCTGAAGCTTTCTTT.

The chain recombines TRBV20-1 with TRBJ2-7; the D gene is possibly TRBD1 (6 bases). V dropped 2 bases and J dropped 4 bases, with 15 bases sitting between them. Germline V gene data show CDR1 as DFQATT and CDR2 as SNEGSKA (reference sequence). CDR3 length: 14 residues. The CDR3 loop is CSARPIVQGYEQYF. Written as DNA, the CDR3 is TGCAGTGCTAGACCGATAGTACAGGGTTACGAGCAGTACTTC.

This clonotype was detected ten times or more. The chain uses TRBV6-5 and TRBJ2-7; 10 bases agree with TRBD2. Trimming removed 5 bases from V and 5 bases from J; junction bases left unmatched: 6. This CDR3 has 14 amino acids. Germline V gene lookup returns CDR1 MNHEY and CDR2 SVGAGI. CDR3 nucleotides: TGTGCCAGCAGTCCCGATAGCGGGAGGAACGAGCAGTACTTC. Translation gives CASSPDSGRNEQYF.

In its sample, this clonotype was seen a few times. The chain employs TRBV11-2 and TRBJ2-7; the D call may be TRBD1 or TRBD2 (5 bases each). CDR1 is SGHAT and CDR2 is FQNNGV in the germline V gene. There are 14 residues in the CDR3. V lost 1 base to trimming and J lost 2 bases, with 9 bases between them. The CDR3 is CASSLGDPTYEQYF. DNA of the CDR3: TGTGCCAGCAGCTTAGGGGACCCCACCTACGAGCAGTACTTC.

About this clonotype itself: This may be a read error, as it is one base from a much larger clone. The chain is built from TRBV9 and TRBJ2-7, with TRBD2 matching over 13 bases. Germline CDR1 reads SGDLS; CDR2 reads YYNGEE. CDR3 length: 15 residues. In nucleotides, the CDR3 is TGTGCCAGCAGCCCCGGTCGGACTAGCGGGAGCGAGCAGTGCTTC. The encoded protein is CASSPGRTSGSEQCF.

This clonotype occurred many times. V and J are TRBV12-3 or TRBV12-4 and TRBJ1-4; a possible D gene is TRBD1 (6 bases). The CDR3 runs 15 residues. V dropped 5 bases and J dropped 8 bases, with 18 bases sitting between them. The CDR3 nucleotides are TGTGCCAGCAGTGCATTTAGGGACAACGGGGAAAAACTGTTTTTT. Translation: CASSAFRDNGEKLFF.

CDR3 in amino acids: CASAEVGTGYNEQFF. CDR3 coding DNA: TGCGCCAGCGCCGAGGTGGGGACAGGGTACAATGAGCAGTTCTTC. The J gene is TRBJ2-1, the V gene TRBV5-1; 9 positions agree with TRBD1. Looked up from germline, CDR1 is SGHRS and CDR2 is YFSETQ. After removal of 7 bases from V and 4 bases from J, the junction contained 9 bases not matched to a gene. The CDR3 covers 15 residues.

The V call is TRBV5-8, the J call TRBJ1-6; D remains unclear. The germline gives CDR1 SGHTS, CDR2 YDEGEE. The CDR3 extends over 15 amino acids. V gave up 4 bases and J gave up 2 bases, with 10 bases separating them. CDR3 bases: TGTGCCAGCAGCCCTGCCAGCGCCTATAATTCACCCCTCCACTTT. It encodes CASSPASAYNSPLHF.

This clonotype was observed at least ten times. This chain connects TRBV12-3 or TRBV12-4 to TRBJ2-4; the match to TRBD1 covers 7 bases. The J segment lost 0 bases and the V segment lost 8 bases, leaving 7 bases of the junction unmatched. CDR3 length equals 15 residues. The CDR3, as DNA: TGTGCCAGCGGTGACAGGGCTCTAGCCAAAAACATTCAGTACTTC. Its translation: CASGDRALAKNIQYF.

Worth noting for this clonotype: Given a much more abundant clone one base away, this may be a read error. The rearrangement uses TRBV28 and TRBJ2-7, with 7 bases fitting TRBD2. CDR1 is MDHEN and CDR2 is SYDVKM in the germline V gene. This CDR3 region has 14 residues. V lost 6 bases, J lost 6 bases, and 11 bases stayed unmatched. The CDR3 region has the DNA TGTGCCAGCAGCCCTCGGGGGGTGGTCTGCGAGCAGTACTTC. Protein product: CASSPRGVVCEQYF.

As to this clonotype: A read error may be the cause here, since a much bigger clone is one base away. The chain couples TRBV18 to TRBJ2-7; TRBD2 aligns across 11 bases. The CDR3 runs 15 residues. The V gene's germline CDR1 is KGHSH and CDR2 LQKENI. The CDR3 region is CAGSPTSGRRYEQYF. CDR3 sequence (DNA): TGTGCCGGCTCACCCACTAGCGGGAGAAGGTACGAGCAGTACTTC.

The V and J genes are TRBV4-3 and TRBJ1-5, with D perhaps TRBD1 (6 bases). V shed 1 base and J shed 7 bases, with 14 bases lying between them. Germline CDR1 reads LGHNA; CDR2 reads YSLEER. CDR3 length equals 15 residues. The CDR3 spells CASSQVGGAGQPQHF. CDR3 sequence (DNA): TGCGCCAGCAGCCAAGTGGGGGGCGCAGGACAGCCCCAGCATTTT.